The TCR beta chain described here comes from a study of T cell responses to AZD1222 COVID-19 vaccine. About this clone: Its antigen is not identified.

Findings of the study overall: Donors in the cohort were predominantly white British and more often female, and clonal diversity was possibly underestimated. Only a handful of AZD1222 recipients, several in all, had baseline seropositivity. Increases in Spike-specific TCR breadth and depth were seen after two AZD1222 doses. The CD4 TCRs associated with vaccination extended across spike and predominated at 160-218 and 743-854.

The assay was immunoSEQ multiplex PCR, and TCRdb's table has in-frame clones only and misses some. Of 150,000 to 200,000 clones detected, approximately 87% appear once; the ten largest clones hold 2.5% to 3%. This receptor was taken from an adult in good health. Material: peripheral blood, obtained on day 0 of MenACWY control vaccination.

The CDR3 bases are TGTGCCAGCAGCGCCGCGGGGGTATCCTATGGCTACACCTTC. The encoded protein is CASSAAGVSYGYTF. The V and J genes are TRBV9 and TRBJ1-2; tentatively, D is TRBD1 (5 bases). Germline V CDR1 and CDR2: SGDLS, YYNGEE. The V end lost 3 bases, the J end lost 4 bases, and 13 bases lay between the germline ends. The CDR3 totals 14 residues.